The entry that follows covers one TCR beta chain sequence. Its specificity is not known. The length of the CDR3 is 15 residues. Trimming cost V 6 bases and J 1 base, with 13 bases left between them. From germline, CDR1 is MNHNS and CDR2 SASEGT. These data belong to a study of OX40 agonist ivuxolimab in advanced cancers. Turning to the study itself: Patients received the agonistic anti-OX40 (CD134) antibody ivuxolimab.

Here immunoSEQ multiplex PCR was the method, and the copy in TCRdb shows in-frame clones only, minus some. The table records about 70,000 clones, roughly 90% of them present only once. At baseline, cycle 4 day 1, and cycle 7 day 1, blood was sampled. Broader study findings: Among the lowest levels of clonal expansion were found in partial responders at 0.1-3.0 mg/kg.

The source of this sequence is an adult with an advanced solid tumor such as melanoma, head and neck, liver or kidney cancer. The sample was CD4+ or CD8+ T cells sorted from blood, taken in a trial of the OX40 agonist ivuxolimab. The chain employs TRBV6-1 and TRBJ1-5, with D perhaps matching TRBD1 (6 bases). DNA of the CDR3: TGTGCCAGCAGCCCACAGGGACTGAGCAATCAGCCCCAGCATTTT. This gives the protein CASSPQGLSNQPQHF.